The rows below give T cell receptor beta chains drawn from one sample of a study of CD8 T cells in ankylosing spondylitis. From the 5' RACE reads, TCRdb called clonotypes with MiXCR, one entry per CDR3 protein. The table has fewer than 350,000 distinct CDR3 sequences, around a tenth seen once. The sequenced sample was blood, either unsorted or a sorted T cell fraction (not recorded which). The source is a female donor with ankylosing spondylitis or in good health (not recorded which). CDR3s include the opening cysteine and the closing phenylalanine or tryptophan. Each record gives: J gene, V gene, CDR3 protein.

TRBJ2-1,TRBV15,CATSRDHPMGTNFF
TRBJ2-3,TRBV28,CASSTGTSGTDTQYF
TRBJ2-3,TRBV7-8,CASSPTSGGNTDTQYF
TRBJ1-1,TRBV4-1,CASSQGDRILVAFF
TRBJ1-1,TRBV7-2,CASSLAPRKPNTEAFF
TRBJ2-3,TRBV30,CAWKIAAGKNTQYF
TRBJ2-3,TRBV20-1,CSAQQIVGGTDTQYF
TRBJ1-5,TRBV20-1,CSARTAYSNQPQHF
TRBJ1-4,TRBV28,CASIATLGTGGSGSEKLFF
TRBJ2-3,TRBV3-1,CASSQDWGTDTLYF
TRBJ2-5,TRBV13,CASSLAATYQETQYF
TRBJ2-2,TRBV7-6,CASSTGATPTGELFF
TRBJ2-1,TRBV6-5,CASSARLDSYNEQFF
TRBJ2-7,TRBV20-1,CSAREAVTYEQYF